This is a list of T cell receptor beta chains from one sample in a study of response to subunit inactivated influenza vaccine. TCRdb redid the calling of the RT-PCR reads with MiXCR, one entry per CDR3 protein. The table has roughly 460,000 distinct CDR3 sequences, approximately 11% seen once; the top ten hold about an eighth. This sample comprised PBMCs from blood, obtained roughly 47 days after vaccination. Receptor source: a man in his fifties or sixties who received an inactivated influenza vaccine. The CDR3 runs from the conserved cysteine through the conserved F or W. D genes are given only for firm matches. Where a row states a size, it is once, few, many or the class of an expanded clone; other rows omit it.

v_call	d_call	clone_size	j_call	cdr3_aa	cdr3_nt
TRBV7-2	TRBD1	few	TRBJ2-5	CASSLGPGGVRETQYF	TGTGCCAGCAGCTTAGGGCCAGGGGGCGTCCGAGAGACCCAGTACTTC
TRBV9	TRBD1	NA	TRBJ2-7	CASSVAPTGGRGTHEQYF	TGTGCCAGCAGCGTAGCTCCCACCGGTGGCAGGGGGACGCACGAGCAGTACTTC
TRBV7-8	TRBD1	few	TRBJ2-7	CASSLDRYSYEQYF	TGTGCCAGCAGCTTGGACAGGTACTCCTACGAGCAGTACTTC
TRBV20-1	TRBD2	many	TRBJ2-1	CSARVAGGRSEQFF	TGCAGTGCTAGAGTGGCGGGGGGGCGTAGTGAGCAGTTCTTC
TRBV19	NA	NA	TRBJ2-7	CASAAGSLSSYEQYF	TGTGCCAGCGCGGCGGGGTCTTTATCATCCTACGAGCAGTACTTC
TRBV12-3/TRBV12-4	NA	few	TRBJ2-5	CARVKGGEETQYF	TGTGCCAGAGTCAAGGGTGGCGAAGAGACCCAGTACTTC
TRBV11-2	NA	many	TRBJ2-3	CASSVTRDTQYF	TGTGCCAGCAGCGTGACTCGAGATACGCAGTATTTT
TRBV11-2	NA	many	TRBJ2-7	CASSSYVGEQYF	TGTGCCAGCAGCTCTTATGTGGGGGAGCAGTACTTC
TRBV11-2	NA	NA	TRBJ2-5	CASGGGRSFQETQYF	TGTGCCAGCGGTGGGGGAAGAAGTTTCCAAGAGACCCAGTACTTC
TRBV11-2	NA	few	TRBJ2-3	CASSRQVIGTDTQYF	TGTGCCAGCAGCCGACAGGTTATTGGCACAGATACGCAGTATTTT
TRBV4-1	NA	few	TRBJ1-4	CASSQDGQGLSTNEKLFF	TGCGCCAGCAGCCAAGACGGGCAGGGACTTTCAACTAATGAAAAACTGTTTTTT
TRBV12-3/TRBV12-4	TRBD1	many	TRBJ1-2	CASSRQGPYGYTF	TGTGCCAGCAGCCGACAGGGACCCTATGGCTACACCTTC
TRBV28	NA	many	TRBJ2-1	CASSLVGGSGSNEQFF	TGTGCCAGCAGTTTAGTAGGAGGGTCCGGTAGCAATGAGCAGTTCTTC
TRBV7-9	TRBD1	few	TRBJ2-1	CASSQGQVYNEQFF	TGTGCCAGCAGTCAGGGACAGGTGTACAATGAGCAGTTCTTC
TRBV5-1	NA	few	TRBJ2-7	CASSTWITYEQYF	TGCGCCAGCAGTACCTGGATTACCTACGAGCAGTACTTC
TRBV12-3/TRBV12-4	NA	many	TRBJ2-5	CASSLDLGETQYF	TGTGCCAGCAGTTTAGATTTGGGGGAGACCCAGTACTTC
TRBV4-3	NA	NA	TRBJ2-3	CASSQQRGGEFTDTQYF	TGCGCCAGCAGCCAACAGAGGGGGGGGGAATTCACAGATACGCAGTATTTT
TRBV6-5	NA	NA	TRBJ1-6	CASSYGTWGPSYNSPLHF	TGTGCCAGCAGTTACGGGACTTGGGGGCCCTCCTATAATTCACCCCTCCACTTT
TRBV7-9	NA	NA	TRBJ2-7	CASSAGRFTYEQYF	TGTGCCAGCAGCGCTGGACGGTTCACCTACGAGCAGTACTTC
TRBV20-1	NA	few	TRBJ2-1	CSAPSLSGSSYNEQFF	TGCAGTGCTCCAAGTCTTAGCGGCAGCTCCTACAATGAGCAGTTCTTC
TRBV2	NA	many	TRBJ2-5	CASSGERRETQYF	TGTGCCAGCAGCGGCGAACGGCGTGAGACCCAGTACTTC
TRBV20-1	NA	NA	TRBJ1-1	CSARGGIGPEAFF	TGCAGTGCTAGAGGAGGGATTGGGCCCGAAGCTTTCTTT
TRBV28	NA	few	TRBJ1-2	CASSSGALGGYTF	TGTGCCAGCAGTTCGGGGGCCCTCGGAGGCTACACCTTC
TRBV28	TRBD1	few	TRBJ2-1	CAGYSTGDNEQFF	TGTGCCGGCTACTCGACAGGGGACAATGAGCAGTTCTTC
TRBV12-3/TRBV12-4	NA	few	TRBJ1-1	CASRRDTEAFF	TGTGCCAGCAGACGGGACACTGAAGCTTTCTTT
TRBV10-3	NA	few	TRBJ2-7	CAISEWGKNEQYF	TGTGCCATCAGTGAGTGGGGCAAGAACGAGCAGTACTTC
TRBV3-1	NA	many	TRBJ2-3	CASSQEKDTDTQYF	TGTGCCAGCAGCCAAGAGAAGGACACAGATACGCAGTATTTT
TRBV10-3	TRBD2	few	TRBJ2-7	CAISGTSGHYEQYF	TGTGCCATCAGTGGGACTAGCGGGCATTACGAGCAGTACTTC
TRBV29-1	NA	many	TRBJ2-2	CSVAPRASTGELFF	TGCAGCGTGGCCCCCAGAGCGTCCACCGGGGAGCTGTTTTTT
TRBV25-1	NA	many	TRBJ2-2	CASSRWTPNTGELFF	TGTGCCAGCAGTCGGTGGACACCGAACACCGGGGAGCTGTTTTTT
TRBV10-2	NA	NA	TRBJ1-4	CASMGAGSWEKLFF	TGCGCCAGCATGGGAGCAGGGAGTTGGGAAAAACTGTTTTTT
TRBV4-3	TRBD2	NA	TRBJ2-4	CASSHGAGENIQYF	TGCGCCAGCAGCCACGGGGCGGGGGAAAACATTCAGTACTTC
TRBV27	NA	few	TRBJ2-1	CASSLRGRHYNEQFF	TGTGCCAGCAGTTTAAGGGGTCGGCACTACAATGAGCAGTTCTTC
TRBV5-1	NA	many	TRBJ1-1	CASSLLSRDEAFF	TGCGCCAGCAGCTTGTTATCCAGGGATGAAGCTTTCTTT
TRBV12-3/TRBV12-4	TRBD1	few	TRBJ1-1	CASRLGGAFGGSEAFF	TGTGCCAGCAGGCTAGGGGGCGCATTTGGCGGATCTGAAGCTTTCTTT
TRBV18	TRBD1	NA	TRBJ2-7	CASSPRDRRYYEQYF	TGTGCCAGCTCCCCGAGGGACAGGAGGTATTACGAGCAGTACTTC
TRBV5-1	NA	NA	TRBJ2-5	CASSLIGISETQYF	TGCGCCAGCAGCTTGATCGGGATCTCAGAGACCCAGTACTTC
TRBV6-1	TRBD2	few	TRBJ2-3	CASRTTSGTDTQYF	TGTGCCAGCAGAACGACTAGCGGCACAGATACGCAGTATTTT
TRBV7-3	TRBD1	few	TRBJ1-1	CASSYQQGSFTEAFF	TGTGCCAGCAGTTATCAACAGGGGTCGTTCACTGAAGCTTTCTTT